The 10 T cell receptor beta chains below come from one sample, sequenced in a study of T cell responses to AZD1222 COVID-19 vaccine. Generated by immunoSEQ multiplex PCR, the TCRdb table keeps only in-frame clones and is missing some. The sample gives about 100,000 clones, around 83% of which show up once; over 1.2% is in the top ten. The sequences come from peripheral blood, collected on day 0 of AZD1222 vaccination. The receptors stem from an adult in good health.

The chain uses TRBV28 and TRBJ1-5; unclear D gene. CDR1 and CDR2 (germline): MDHEN, SYDVKM. V shed 2 bases and J shed 0 bases, with 11 bases lying between them. The CDR3 has 16 residues. The CDR3 loop reads CASSLPGGNSNQPQHF. The CDR3 DNA reads as TGTGCCAGCAGTTTACCCGGAGGAAATAGCAATCAGCCCCAGCATTTT.

The chain uses TRBV30 and TRBJ1-4; D possibly corresponds to TRBD1 (6 bases). From germline, CDR1 is GTSNPN and CDR2 SVGIG (reference sequence). The V end was cut by 0 bases, the J end by 7 bases, with 12 bases between. The CDR3 covers 14 residues. As DNA, the CDR3 is TGTGCCTGGAGTGTTCGGGGGGCTGGTGAAAAACTGTTTTTT. It translates to CAWSVRGAGEKLFF. The full variable domain, rest sourced from reference TRBV30 and TRBJ1-4, is SQTIHQWPATLVQPVGSPLSLECTVEGTSNPNLYWYRQAAGRGLQLLFYSVGIGQISSEVPQNLSASRPQDRQFILSSKKLLLSDSGFYLCAWSVRGAGEKLFFGSGTQLSVL.

The gene calls are TRBV15 and TRBJ2-5; D not resolved. The CDR3 extends over 13 amino acids. Trimming cost V 0 bases and J 6 bases, with 8 bases left between them. CDR1 and CDR2 (germline): LNHNV, YYDKDF (reference sequence). CDR3 DNA: TGTGCCACCAGCAGAGAATTCCGGCAGACCCAGTACTTC. Protein sequence: CATSREFRQTQYF. The full variable domain, in which reference TRBV15 and TRBJ2-5 provide the parts outside the CDR3, is DAMVIQNPRYQVTQFGKPVTLSCSQTLNHNVMYWYQQKSSQAPKLLFHYYDKDFNNEADTPDNFQSRRPNTSFCFLDIRSPGLGDTAMYLCATSREFRQTQYFGPGTRLLVL.

The V and J genes are TRBV6-4 and TRBJ1-2; 7 positions agree with TRBD1. V lost 6 bases to trimming and J lost 2 bases; unmatched junction nucleotides: 0. This CDR3 is built from 12 residues. Looked up from germline, CDR1 is MRHNA and CDR2 is SNTAGT. DNA of the CDR3: TGTGCCAGCAGCAGGGGGAACTATGGCTACACCTTC. It codes for CASSRGNYGYTF.

This chain links TRBV3-1 (or the pseudogene TRBV3-2) with TRBJ1-1; 7 bases agree with TRBD1. This CDR3 spans 14 amino acids. The germline V gene has CDR1 LGHDT and CDR2 YNNKEL (reference sequence). The junction had 2 bases not matched to a gene; V was cut back by 3 bases and J by 1 base. Here the CDR3 reads CASSHDRANTEAFF. The CDR3 DNA sequence: TGTGCCAGCAGCCATGACAGGGCGAACACTGAAGCTTTCTTT.

The J gene is TRBJ1-2, the V gene TRBV4-2; D not certain. This CDR3 is 14 amino acids long. Germline V gene data show CDR1 as LGHNA and CDR2 as YNFKEQ. V was shortened by 0 bases and J by 3 bases, with 8 bases between the two germline ends. This CDR3 reads CASSQDGVDYGYTF. In nucleotides, the CDR3 is TGTGCCAGCAGCCAAGATGGGGTCGACTATGGCTACACCTTC.

V usage is TRBV15 and J usage is TRBJ2-1; 7 bases match TRBD2. This CDR3 spans 14 amino acids. J lost 4 bases, V lost 5 bases, and 5 bases had no gene match. The germline V gene encodes CDR1 LNHNV and CDR2 YYDKDF (reference sequence). CDR3 in DNA: TGTGCCACCAGCCCGGGGGAGGGATACAATGAGCAGTTCTTC. Protein product: CATSPGEGYNEQFF.

This chain uses TRBV7-2 with TRBJ2-7; 8 bases map to TRBD2. V trimming: 2 bases; J trimming: 4 bases; junction bases outside the gene matches: 7. CDR1 SGHTA and CDR2 FQGNSA come from the germline V gene. This CDR3 is built from 15 residues. CDR3 nucleotides: TGTGCCAGCAGCTTATCCAGCGGGAGAGAATACGAGCAGTACTTC. This encodes CASSLSSGREYEQYF.

The V call is TRBV2, the J call TRBJ2-7; TRBD2 is a possible D gene (5 bases). Trimming took off 6 bases at V and 6 bases at J, with 21 bases between the two ends. This CDR3 contains 15 residues. Germline CDR1 reads SNHLY; CDR2 reads FYNNEI. Here the CDR3 DNA reads TGTGCCAGCAGACCAGAGGCGGGTTCACTGGGCGAGCAGTACTTC. Residues: CASRPEAGSLGEQYF. The entire variable domain, with the rest obtained from reference TRBV2 and TRBJ2-7, is as follows: EPEVTQTPSHQVTQMGQEVILRCVPISNHLYFYWYRQILGQKVEFLVSFYNNEISEKSEIFDDQFSVERPDGSNFTLKIRSTKLEDSAMYFCASRPEAGSLGEQYFGPGTRLTVT.

V is TRBV12-3 or TRBV12-4 and J is TRBJ1-1; 12 bases map to TRBD1. Unmatched junction bases numbered 6, after V lost 5 bases and J lost 11 bases. The CDR3 extends over 13 amino acids. This chain's CDR3 is CASSTGTGGLAFF. The CDR3 DNA sequence: TGTGCCAGCAGTACCGGGACAGGGGGCTTGGCTTTCTTT.